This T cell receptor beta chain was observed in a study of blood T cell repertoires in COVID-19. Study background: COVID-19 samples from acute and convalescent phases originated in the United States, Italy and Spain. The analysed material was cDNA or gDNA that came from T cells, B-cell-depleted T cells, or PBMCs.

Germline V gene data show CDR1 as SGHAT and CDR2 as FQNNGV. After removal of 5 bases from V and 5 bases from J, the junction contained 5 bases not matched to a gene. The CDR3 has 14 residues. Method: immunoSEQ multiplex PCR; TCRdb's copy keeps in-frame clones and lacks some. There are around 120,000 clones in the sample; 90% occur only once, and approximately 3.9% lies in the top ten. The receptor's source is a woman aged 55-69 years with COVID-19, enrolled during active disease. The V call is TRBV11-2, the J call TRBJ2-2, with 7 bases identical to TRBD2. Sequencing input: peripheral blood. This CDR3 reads CASSQQAGTGELFF. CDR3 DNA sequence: TGTGCCAGCAGCCAACAAGCGGGGACCGGGGAGCTGTTTTTT.